Below, 9 T cell receptor beta chains from the same sample are listed, as sequenced in a study of blood T cell repertoires in COVID-19. Profiling relied on immunoSEQ multiplex PCR, and the TCRdb table lists in-frame clones only, not all of them. The sample holds about 260,000 clones, over 80% seen once. Specimen: peripheral blood. Source of these receptors: a man aged 55-75 years who had recovered from COVID-19.

V and J are TRBV19 and TRBJ2-1; 9 bases fit TRBD2. The CDR3 covers 15 residues. The ends lost 5 bases at V and 7 bases at J; junction bases unmatched: 9. CDR1 is LNHDA and CDR2 is SQIVND in the germline V gene (reference sequence). The CDR3 protein is CASSQRSGRRNEQFF. In DNA form, the CDR3 reads TGTGCCAGTAGTCAAAGAAGCGGGAGGAGGAATGAGCAGTTCTTC.

The chain is built from TRBV11-2 and TRBJ2-3; D might be TRBD2 (6 bases). The CDR3 is 17 residues long. Germline assignment: CDR1 SGHAT and CDR2 FQNNGV. Trimming took off 1 base at V and 11 bases at J, with 25 bases between the two ends. This CDR3 reads CASSLGPLGGRILMQYF. The CDR3 bases are TGTGCCAGCAGCTTAGGACCCCTTGGGGGGAGAATCTTAATGCAGTATTTT.

Concerning this clone: One end of the junction does not line up with germline, which may come from a read error. The J gene is TRBJ1-1, the V gene TRBV6-5, with D maybe TRBD1 (6 bases). CDR1 is MNHEY and CDR2 is SVGAGI in the germline V gene. The CDR3 totals 15 residues. CDR3 bases: TGTGCCAGCAGCTACTTGGGACAACCGAACACTGAAGCTTTCTTT. This codes for CASSYLGQPNTEAFF.

V usage is TRBV28 and J usage is TRBJ1-6; D ambiguous. Trimming took off 6 bases at V and 10 bases at J, with 13 bases between the two ends. CDR3 size: 13 residues. Looked up from germline, CDR1 is MDHEN and CDR2 is SYDVKM. Here the CDR3 reads CASRTRVASPLHF. CDR3 DNA sequence: TGTGCCAGCAGGACGAGGGTAGCGTCACCCCTCCACTTT. Full variable domain (rest looked up from reference TRBV28 and TRBJ1-6): DVKVTQSSRYLVKRTGEKVFLECVQDMDHENMFWYRQDPGLGLRLIYFSYDVKMKEKGDIPEGYSVSREKKERFSLILESASTNQTSMYLCASRTRVASPLHFGNGTRLTVT.

The genes are TRBV7-9 and TRBJ1-4; the D gene is possibly TRBD1 (5 bases). CDR1 and CDR2 (germline): SEHNR, FQNEAQ (reference sequence). The CDR3 is 16 residues long. V lost 5 bases and J lost 7, with 20 bases in between. The CDR3 sequence is CASSQVLGGPSEKLFF. CDR3 in DNA: TGTGCCAGCAGCCAAGTCCTGGGGGGACCTAGTGAAAAACTGTTTTTT.

This chain connects TRBV5-1 to TRBJ1-4, with D perhaps TRBD1 (6 bases). Trimming shortened V by 3 bases and J by 1 base, and 10 bases separated the two germline ends. Germline values: CDR1 SGHRS, CDR2 YFSETQ. The CDR3 runs to 15 residues. CDR3 loop: CASSYRRGTNEKLFF. For the CDR3, the DNA is TGCGCCAGCAGCTACCGCAGGGGAACTAATGAAAAACTGTTTTTT.

The chain couples TRBV4-2 to TRBJ2-1, with 10 bases that match TRBD1. The CDR3 runs to 17 residues. Germline V gene data show CDR1 as LGHNA and CDR2 as YNFKEQ. V shed 4 bases and J 1 base; nucleotides not matched to a gene: 7. CDR3 in amino acids: CASSRRRGQGSYNEQFF. The CDR3 DNA sequence: TGTGCCAGCAGCCGACGGAGGGGACAGGGGTCCTACAATGAGCAGTTCTTC.

V usage is TRBV3-1 (or the pseudogene TRBV3-2) and J usage is TRBJ1-6; D perhaps matches TRBD1 (6 bases). Germline V lookup: CDR1 LGHDT, CDR2 YNNKEL (reference sequence). Trimming left V 1 base short and J 9 bases short, with 19 bases between. The CDR3 consists of 17 residues. CDR3 loop: CASSQVVTSIQGSPLHF. The DNA for the CDR3 is TGTGCCAGCAGCCAAGTCGTCACCTCAATACAGGGTTCACCCCTCCACTTT.

This chain uses TRBV5-1 with TRBJ2-7, with TRBD1 matching over 7 bases. Germline V gene lookup returns CDR1 SGHRS and CDR2 YFSETQ. This CDR3 comprises 16 residues. V lost 0 bases to trimming and J lost 2 bases; unmatched junction nucleotides: 8. The CDR3 sequence: CASSLGGGQPTYEQYF. The DNA of the CDR3 is TGCGCCAGCAGCTTGGGAGGGGGACAGCCAACCTACGAGCAGTACTTC.